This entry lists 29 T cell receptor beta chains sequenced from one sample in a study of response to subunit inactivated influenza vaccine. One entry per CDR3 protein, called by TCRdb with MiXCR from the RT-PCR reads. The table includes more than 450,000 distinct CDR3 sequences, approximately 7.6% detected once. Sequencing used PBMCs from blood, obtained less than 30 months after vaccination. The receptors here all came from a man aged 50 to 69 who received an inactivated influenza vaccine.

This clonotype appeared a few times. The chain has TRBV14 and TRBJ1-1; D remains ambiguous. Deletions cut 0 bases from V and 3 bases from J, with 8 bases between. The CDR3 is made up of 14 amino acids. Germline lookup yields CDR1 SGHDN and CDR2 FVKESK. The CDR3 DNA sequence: TGTGCCAGCAGCCAAGATGAAGGGTACACTGAAGCTTTCTTT. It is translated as CASSQDEGYTEAFF.

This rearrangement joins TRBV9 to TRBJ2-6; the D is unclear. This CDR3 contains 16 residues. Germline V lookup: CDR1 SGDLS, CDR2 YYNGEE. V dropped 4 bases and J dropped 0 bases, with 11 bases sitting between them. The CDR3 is CASSKTTVSGANVLTF. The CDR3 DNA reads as TGTGCCAGCAGCAAAACGACGGTCTCTGGGGCCAACGTCCTGACTTTC.

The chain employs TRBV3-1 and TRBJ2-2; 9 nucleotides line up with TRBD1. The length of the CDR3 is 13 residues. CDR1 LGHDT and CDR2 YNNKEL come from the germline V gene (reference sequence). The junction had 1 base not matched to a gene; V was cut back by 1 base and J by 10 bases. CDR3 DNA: TGTGCCAGCAGCCAAGGGACAGGGGTGGAGCTGTTTTTT. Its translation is CASSQGTGVELFF.

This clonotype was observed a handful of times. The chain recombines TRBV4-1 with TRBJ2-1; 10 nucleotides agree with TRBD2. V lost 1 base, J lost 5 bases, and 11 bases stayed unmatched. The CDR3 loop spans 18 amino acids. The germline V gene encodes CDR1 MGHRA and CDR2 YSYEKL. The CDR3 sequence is CASSQVRSGRALDNEQFF. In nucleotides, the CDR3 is TGCGCCAGCAGCCAAGTACGGAGCGGGAGGGCCCTCGACAATGAGCAGTTCTTC.

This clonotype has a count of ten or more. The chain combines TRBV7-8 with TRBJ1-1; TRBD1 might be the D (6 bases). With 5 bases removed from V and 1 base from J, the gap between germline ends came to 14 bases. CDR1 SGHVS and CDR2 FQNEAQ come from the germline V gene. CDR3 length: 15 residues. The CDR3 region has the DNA TGTGCCAGCAGCGCTAGGCCGGGACAGAACACTGAAGCTTTCTTT. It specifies CASSARPGQNTEAFF.

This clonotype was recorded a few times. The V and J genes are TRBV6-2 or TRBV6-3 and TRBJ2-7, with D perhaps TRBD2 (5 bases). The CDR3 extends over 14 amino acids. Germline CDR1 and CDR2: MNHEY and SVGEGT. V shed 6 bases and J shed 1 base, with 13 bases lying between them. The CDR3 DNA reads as TGTGCCAGCAGCCCCCGGGGAAATTCCTACGAGCAGTACTTC. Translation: CASSPRGNSYEQYF.

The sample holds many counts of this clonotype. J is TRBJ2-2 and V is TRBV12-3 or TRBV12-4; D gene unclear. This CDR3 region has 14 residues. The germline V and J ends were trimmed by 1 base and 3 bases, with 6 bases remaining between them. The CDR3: CASSLGPDTGELFF. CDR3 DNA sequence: TGTGCCAGCAGTTTAGGACCAGACACCGGGGAGCTGTTTTTT.

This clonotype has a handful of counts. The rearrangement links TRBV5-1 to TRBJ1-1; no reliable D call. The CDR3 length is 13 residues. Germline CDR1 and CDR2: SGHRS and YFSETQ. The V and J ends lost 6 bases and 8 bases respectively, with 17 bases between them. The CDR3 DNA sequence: TGCGCCAGCAACGAGGGAAACCGCCGGGAAGCTTTCTTT. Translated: CASNEGNRREAFF.

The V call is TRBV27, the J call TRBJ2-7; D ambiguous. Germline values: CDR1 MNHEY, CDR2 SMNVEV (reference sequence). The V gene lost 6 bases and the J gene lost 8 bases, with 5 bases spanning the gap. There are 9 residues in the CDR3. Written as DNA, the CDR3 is TGTGCCAGCAGAGGGAAGCAGTACTTC. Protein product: CASRGKQYF.

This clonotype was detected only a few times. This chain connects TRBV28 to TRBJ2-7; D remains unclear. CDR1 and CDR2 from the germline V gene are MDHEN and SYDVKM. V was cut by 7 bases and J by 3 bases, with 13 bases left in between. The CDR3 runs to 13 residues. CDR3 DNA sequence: TGTGCCAGCACCCCCCCTTCCCTCTACGAGCAGTACTTC. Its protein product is CASTPPSLYEQYF.

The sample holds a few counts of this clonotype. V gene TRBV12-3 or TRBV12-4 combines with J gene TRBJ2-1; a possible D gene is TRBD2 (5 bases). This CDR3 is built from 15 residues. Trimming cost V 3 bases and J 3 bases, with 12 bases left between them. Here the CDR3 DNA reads TGTGCCAGCAGTTTGGTGGACTTATACTACAATGAGCAGTTCTTC. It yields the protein CASSLVDLYYNEQFF.

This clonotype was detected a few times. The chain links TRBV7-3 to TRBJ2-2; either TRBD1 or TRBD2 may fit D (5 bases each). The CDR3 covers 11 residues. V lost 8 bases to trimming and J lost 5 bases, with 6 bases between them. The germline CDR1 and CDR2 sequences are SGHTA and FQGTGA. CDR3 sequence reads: CASGTTGELFF. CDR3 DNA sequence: TGTGCCAGCGGGACGACCGGGGAGCTGTTTTTT.

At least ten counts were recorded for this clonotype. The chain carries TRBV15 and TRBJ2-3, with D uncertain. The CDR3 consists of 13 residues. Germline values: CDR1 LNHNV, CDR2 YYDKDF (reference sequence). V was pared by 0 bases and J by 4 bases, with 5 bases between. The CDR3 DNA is TGTGCCACCAGCAGAGATTTATCAGATACGCAGTATTTT. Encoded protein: CATSRDLSDTQYF.

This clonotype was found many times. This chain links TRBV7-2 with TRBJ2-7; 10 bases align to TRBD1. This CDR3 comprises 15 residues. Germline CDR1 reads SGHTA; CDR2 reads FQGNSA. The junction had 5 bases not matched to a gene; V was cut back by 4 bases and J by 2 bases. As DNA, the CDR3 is TGTGCCAGCAGCTCCCGGGACAGGGGACCCTACGAGCAGTACTTC. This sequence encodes CASSSRDRGPYEQYF.

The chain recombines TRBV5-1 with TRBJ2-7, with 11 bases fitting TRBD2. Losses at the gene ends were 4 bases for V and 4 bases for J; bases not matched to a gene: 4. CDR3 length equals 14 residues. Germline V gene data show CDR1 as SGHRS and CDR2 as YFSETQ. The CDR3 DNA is TGCGCCAGCAGCACGACTAGCGGGACTTACGAGCAGTACTTC. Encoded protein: CASSTTSGTYEQYF.

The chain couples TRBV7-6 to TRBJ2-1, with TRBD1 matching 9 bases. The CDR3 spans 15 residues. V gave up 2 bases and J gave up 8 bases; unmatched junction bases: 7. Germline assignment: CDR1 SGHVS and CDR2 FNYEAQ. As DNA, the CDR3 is TGTGCCAGCAGCTTAATGGGGGACAGGGCCCATGAGCAGTTCTTC. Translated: CASSLMGDRAHEQFF.

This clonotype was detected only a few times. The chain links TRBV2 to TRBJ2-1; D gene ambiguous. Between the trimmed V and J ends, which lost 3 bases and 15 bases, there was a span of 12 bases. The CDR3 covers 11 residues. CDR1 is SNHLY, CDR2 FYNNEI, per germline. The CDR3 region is CASSEMKVRFF. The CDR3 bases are TGTGCCAGCAGTGAGATGAAAGTTCGGTTCTTC.

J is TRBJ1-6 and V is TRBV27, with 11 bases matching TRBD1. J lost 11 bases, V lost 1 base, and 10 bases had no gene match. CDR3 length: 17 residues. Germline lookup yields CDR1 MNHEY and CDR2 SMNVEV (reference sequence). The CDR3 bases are TGTGCCAGCAGTTTATATCGGACAGGGGGCGGTGGTCCACCCCTCCACTTT. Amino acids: CASSLYRTGGGGPPLHF.

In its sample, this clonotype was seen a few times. The CDR3 region has the DNA TGTGCCAGCAGCCAAGATGTGAGGGGGGCCTACAATGAGCAGTTCTTC. It specifies CASSQDVRGAYNEQFF. The V and J genes are TRBV3-1 and TRBJ2-1; D possibly uses TRBD1 or TRBD2 (6 bases each). The V gene lost 0 bases and the J gene lost 2 bases, with 11 bases spanning the gap. This CDR3 region has 16 residues. Germline V lookup: CDR1 LGHDT, CDR2 YNNKEL (reference sequence).

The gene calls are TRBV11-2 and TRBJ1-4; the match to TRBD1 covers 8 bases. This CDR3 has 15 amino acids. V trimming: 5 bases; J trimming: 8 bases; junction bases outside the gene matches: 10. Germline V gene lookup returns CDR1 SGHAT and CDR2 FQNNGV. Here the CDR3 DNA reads TGTGCCAGCAGCCGGAATAGACAGGGGAGCGAAAAACTGTTTTTT. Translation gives CASSRNRQGSEKLFF.

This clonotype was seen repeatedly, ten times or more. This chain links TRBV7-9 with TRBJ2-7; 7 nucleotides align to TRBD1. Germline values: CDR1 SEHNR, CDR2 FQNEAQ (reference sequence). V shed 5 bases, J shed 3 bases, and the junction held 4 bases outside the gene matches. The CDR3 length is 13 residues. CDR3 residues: CASSRGQDYEQYF. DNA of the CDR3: TGTGCCAGCAGCAGAGGACAGGACTACGAGCAGTACTTC.

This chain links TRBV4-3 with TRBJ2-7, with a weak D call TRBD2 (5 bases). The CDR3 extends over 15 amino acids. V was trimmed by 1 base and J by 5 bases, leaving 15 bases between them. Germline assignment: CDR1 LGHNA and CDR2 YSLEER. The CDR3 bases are TGCGCCAGCAGCCAAGTTCCAGGCCGAGGGCACGAGCAGTACTTC. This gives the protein CASSQVPGRGHEQYF.

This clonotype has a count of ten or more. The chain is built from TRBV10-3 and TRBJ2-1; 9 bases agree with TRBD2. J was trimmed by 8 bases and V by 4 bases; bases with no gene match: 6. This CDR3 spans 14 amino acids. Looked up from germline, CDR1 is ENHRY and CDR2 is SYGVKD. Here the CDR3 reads CAISGLAVNYEQFF. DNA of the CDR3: TGTGCCATCAGTGGACTAGCGGTTAACTATGAGCAGTTCTTC.

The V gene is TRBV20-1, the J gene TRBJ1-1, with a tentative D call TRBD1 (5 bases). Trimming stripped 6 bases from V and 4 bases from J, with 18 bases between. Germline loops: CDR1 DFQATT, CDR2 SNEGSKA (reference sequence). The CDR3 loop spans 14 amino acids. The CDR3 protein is CSAGQGNVGTEAFF. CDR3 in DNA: TGCAGTGCGGGGCAGGGAAACGTGGGCACTGAAGCTTTCTTT.

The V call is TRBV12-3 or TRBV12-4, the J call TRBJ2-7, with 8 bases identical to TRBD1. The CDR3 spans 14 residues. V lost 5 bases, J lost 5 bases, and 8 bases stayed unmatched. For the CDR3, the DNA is TGTGCCAGCAGTCTCCGGACAGGGCAGGACGAGCAGTACTTC. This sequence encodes CASSLRTGQDEQYF.

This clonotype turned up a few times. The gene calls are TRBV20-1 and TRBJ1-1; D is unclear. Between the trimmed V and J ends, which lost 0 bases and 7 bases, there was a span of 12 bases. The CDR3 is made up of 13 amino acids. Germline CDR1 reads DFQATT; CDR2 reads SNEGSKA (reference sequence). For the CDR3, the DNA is TGCAGTGCTAGAGATGGCCCAGCTTATGAAGCTTTCTTT. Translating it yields CSARDGPAYEAFF.

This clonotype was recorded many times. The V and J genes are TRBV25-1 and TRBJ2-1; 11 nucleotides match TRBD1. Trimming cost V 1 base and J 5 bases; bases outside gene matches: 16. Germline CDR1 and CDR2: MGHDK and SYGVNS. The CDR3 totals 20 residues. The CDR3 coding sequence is TGTGCCAGCAGTGAATTCACACCCGTCGGGGACAGGGGGACCCACAATGAGCAGTTCTTC. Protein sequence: CASSEFTPVGDRGTHNEQFF.

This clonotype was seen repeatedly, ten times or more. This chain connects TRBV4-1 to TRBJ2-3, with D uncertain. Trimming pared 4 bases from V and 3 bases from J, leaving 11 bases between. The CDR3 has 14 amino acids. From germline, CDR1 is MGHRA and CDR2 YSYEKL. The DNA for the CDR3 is TGCGCCAGCAGCCCGGTTCGAGAAACAGATACGCAGTATTTT. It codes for CASSPVRETDTQYF.

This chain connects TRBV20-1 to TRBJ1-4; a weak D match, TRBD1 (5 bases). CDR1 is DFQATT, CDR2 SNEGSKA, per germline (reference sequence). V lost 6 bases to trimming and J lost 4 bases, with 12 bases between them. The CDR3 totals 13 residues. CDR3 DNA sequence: TGCAGTGCACCTAGACAGAGTAATGAAAAACTGTTTTTT. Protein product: CSAPRQSNEKLFF.